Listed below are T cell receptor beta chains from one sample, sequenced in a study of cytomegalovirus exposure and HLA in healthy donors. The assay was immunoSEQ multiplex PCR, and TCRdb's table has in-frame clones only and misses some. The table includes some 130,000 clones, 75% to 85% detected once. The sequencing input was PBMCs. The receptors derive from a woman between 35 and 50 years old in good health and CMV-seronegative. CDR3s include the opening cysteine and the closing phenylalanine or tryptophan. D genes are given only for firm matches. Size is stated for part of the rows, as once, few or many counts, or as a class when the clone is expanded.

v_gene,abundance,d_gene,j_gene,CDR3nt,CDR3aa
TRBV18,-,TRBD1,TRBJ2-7,TGTGCCAGCTCGGCCGGACAGGGGACCTACGAGCAGTACTTC,CASSAGQGTYEQYF
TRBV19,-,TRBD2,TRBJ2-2,TGTGCCAGTAGTATAGCGGGAGGGAACACCGGGGAGCTGTTTTTT,CASSIAGGNTGELFF
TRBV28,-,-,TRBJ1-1,TGTGCCAGCATGGGGCGCAGGCGGAACACTGAAGCTTTCTTT,CASMGRRRNTEAFF
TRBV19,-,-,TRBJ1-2,TGTGCCAGTACGCTATCACGGGGAAACTATGGCTACACCTTC,CASTLSRGNYGYTF
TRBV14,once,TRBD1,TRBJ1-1,TGTGCCAGCAGCCGTCGACAGGGAGGGAACACTGAAGCTTTCTTT,CASSRRQGGNTEAFF
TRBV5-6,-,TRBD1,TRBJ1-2,TGTGCCAGCAGCGCCCGGGACAGGGGACCCTATGGCTACACCTTC,CASSARDRGPYGYTF
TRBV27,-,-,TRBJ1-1,TGTCCCAGCAGTTTGTGGGGCCAACGGCACACTGAAGCTTTCTTT,CPSSLWGQRHTEAFF
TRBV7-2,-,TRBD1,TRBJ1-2,TGTGCCAGCAGCCTGGACAGGGGACAGGGCTATGGCTACACCTTC,CASSLDRGQGYGYTF
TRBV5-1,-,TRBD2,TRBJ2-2,TGCGCCAGCAGCTCGGGGACTAGCGGGGGCACCGGGGAGCTGTTTTTT,CASSSGTSGGTGELFF
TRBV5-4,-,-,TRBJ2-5,TGTGCCAGCAGCTTGGTCCCAGCGGGCTTCAGAGAGACCCAGTACTTC,CASSLVPAGFRETQYF
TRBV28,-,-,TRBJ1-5,TGTGCCAGCAGTTTAATCGGGAATCAGCCCCAGCATTTT,CASSLIGNQPQHF
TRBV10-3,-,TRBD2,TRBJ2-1,TGTGCCATACTATGGAGCGGGAGGATGGATGAGCAGTTCTTC,CAILWSGRMDEQFF
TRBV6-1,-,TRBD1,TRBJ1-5,TGTGCCAGCAGTGAAGGCGACAGGGCCAATCAGCCCCAGCATTTT,CASSEGDRANQPQHF
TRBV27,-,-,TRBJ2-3,TGTGCCAGCAGTTTTCAGGGGGGAGATACGCAGTATTTT,CASSFQGGDTQYF
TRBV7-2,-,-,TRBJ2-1,TGTGCCAGCAGCTCGGACAGAACGTACAATGAGCAGTTCTTC,CASSSDRTYNEQFF
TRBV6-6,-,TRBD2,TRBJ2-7,TGTGCCAGCAGTTACCGAACTAGCGTGGAGCAGTACTTC,CASSYRTSVEQYF
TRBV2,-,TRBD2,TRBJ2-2,TGTGCCAGCAGGTGGACTAGCGGTAACACCGGGGAGCTGTTTTTT,CASRWTSGNTGELFF
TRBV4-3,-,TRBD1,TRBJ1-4,TGCGCCAGCAGCCCAGAGGGCACAGGGGTAGGGAAACTGTTTTTT,CASSPEGTGVGKLFF
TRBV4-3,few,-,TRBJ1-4,TGCGCCAGCAGCCAAGATTTCGGGGAAAAACTGTTTTTT,CASSQDFGEKLFF
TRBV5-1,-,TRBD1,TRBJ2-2,TGCGCCAGCAGCTTGGGGGACAGGAACACCGGGGAGCTGTTTTTT,CASSLGDRNTGELFF
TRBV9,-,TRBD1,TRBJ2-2,TGTGCCAGCAGCACCGGGACAGGGTACACCGGGGAGCTGTTTTTT,CASSTGTGYTGELFF
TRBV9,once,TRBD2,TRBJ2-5,TGTGCCAGCAGCCCAAGAGGGGCGGGGGGGCAAGAGACCCAGTACTTC,CASSPRGAGGQETQYF
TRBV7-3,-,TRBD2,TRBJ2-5,TGTGCCAGCAGCGGGTGCTCCAAGCGGGGGACCGGGGAGACCCAGTACTTC,CASSGCSKRGTGETQYF
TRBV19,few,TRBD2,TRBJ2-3,TGTGCCAGTAAAGTTGGGACTAGCGGGAGTGGCACAGATACGCAGTATTTT,CASKVGTSGSGTDTQYF
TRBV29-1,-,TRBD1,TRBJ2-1,TGCAGCGTTGTCCGGGGACAGGGATTAAATGAGCAGTTCTTC,CSVVRGQGLNEQFF
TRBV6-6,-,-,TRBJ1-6,TGTGCCAGCAGTTACCGGGGGGACAATTCACCCCTCCACTTT,CASSYRGDNSPLHF
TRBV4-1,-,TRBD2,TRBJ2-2,TGCGCCAGCAGCCAAGTCGGGGCGGGAGGGATCAACACCGGGGAGCTGTTTTTT,CASSQVGAGGINTGELFF
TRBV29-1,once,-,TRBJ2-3,TGCAGCGTTGAGTCGGGGGGCGGGACAGATACGCAGTATTTT,CSVESGGGTDTQYF
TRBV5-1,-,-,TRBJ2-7,TGCGCCAGCTCCACGGGACTGGGACTCTACGAGCAGTACTTC,CASSTGLGLYEQYF
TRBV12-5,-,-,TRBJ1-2,TGTGCTAGTGGCCCTATGGTACTGGGAAGGGAGTATGGCTACACCTTC,CASGPMVLGREYGYTF
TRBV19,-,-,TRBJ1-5,TGTGCCAGTAGTAAAACAGGGATATGGAATCAGCCCCAGCATTTT,CASSKTGIWNQPQHF
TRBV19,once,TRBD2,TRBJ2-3,TGTGCCAGTAGCTTACTAGCGGGAGGGTTTGGAGATACGCAGTATTTT,CASSLLAGGFGDTQYF
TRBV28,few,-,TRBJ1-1,TGTGCCAGCAGTGCCTCGGGGTTGGAGAACACTGAAGCTTTCTTT,CASSASGLENTEAFF
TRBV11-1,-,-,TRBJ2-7,TGTGCCAGCAGTTCAGGACACTCCTACGAGCAGTACTTC,CASSSGHSYEQYF
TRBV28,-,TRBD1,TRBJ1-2,TGTGCCAGCAGTTTGGGGCAGGGGGGCTATGGCTACACCTTC,CASSLGQGGYGYTF
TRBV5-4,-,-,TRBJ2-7,TGTGCCAGCAGCTTGGCCGCCCTAGGAACGACTTTC,CASSLAALGTTF
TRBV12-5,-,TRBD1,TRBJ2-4,TGTGCTAGTGGCTGGGGTCCCCGTGGGGGACAGGGAAACATTCAGTACTTC,CASGWGPRGGQGNIQYF
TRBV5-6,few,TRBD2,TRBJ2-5,TGTGCCAGCAGCTGGGGGACTAGCGGAGAGACCCAGTACTTC,CASSWGTSGETQYF
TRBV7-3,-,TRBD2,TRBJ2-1,TGTGCCAGCAGCTTGGAAACTAGCGGTTACAATGAGCAGTTCTTC,CASSLETSGYNEQFF
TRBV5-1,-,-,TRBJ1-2,TGCGCCAGCAGCGCCGGCGGGGGGCGAGGCTACACCTTC,CASSAGGGRGYTF
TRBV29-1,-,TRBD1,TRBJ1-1,TGCAGCGTGGCCGACCGACAGGGTTGGTCTGAAGCTTTCTTT,CSVADRQGWSEAFF
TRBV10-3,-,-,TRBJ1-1,TGTGCCATCGGCGGGACCATTAAAGATACTGAAGCTTTCTTT,CAIGGTIKDTEAFF
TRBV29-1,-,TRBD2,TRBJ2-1,TGCAGCGTTGATGGGGGGGACTCCTACAATGAGCAGTTCTTC,CSVDGGDSYNEQFF
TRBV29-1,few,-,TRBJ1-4,TGCAGCGTCCGGGACGGGGGTAATGAAAAACTGTTTTTT,CSVRDGGNEKLFF
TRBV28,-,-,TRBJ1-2,TGTGCCAGCAGTTTGGGGGGCTATGGCTACACCTTC,CASSLGGYGYTF
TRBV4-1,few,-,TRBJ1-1,TGCGCCAGCAGCCAAGAAGAGGACAGCTTATACACTGAAGCTTTCTTT,CASSQEEDSLYTEAFF
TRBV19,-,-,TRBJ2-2,TGTGCCAGTAGCTGGTCAGCGGAGACAAACACCGGGGAGCTGTTTTTT,CASSWSAETNTGELFF
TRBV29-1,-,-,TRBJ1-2,TGCAGCGTTGCCCGGCAGGATGGCTACACCTTC,CSVARQDGYTF
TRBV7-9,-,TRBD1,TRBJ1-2,TGTGCCAGCAGCTTAGCGGACAGGGGCGACTATGGCTACACCTTC,CASSLADRGDYGYTF
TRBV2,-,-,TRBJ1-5,TGTGCCAGTTCTTTGGGGGGAGGTCAGCCCCAGCATTTT,CASSLGGGQPQHF
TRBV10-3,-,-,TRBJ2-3,TGTGCCATCAGTGAGGGCGGTCCTTGGGCAGATACGCAGTATTTT,CAISEGGPWADTQYF